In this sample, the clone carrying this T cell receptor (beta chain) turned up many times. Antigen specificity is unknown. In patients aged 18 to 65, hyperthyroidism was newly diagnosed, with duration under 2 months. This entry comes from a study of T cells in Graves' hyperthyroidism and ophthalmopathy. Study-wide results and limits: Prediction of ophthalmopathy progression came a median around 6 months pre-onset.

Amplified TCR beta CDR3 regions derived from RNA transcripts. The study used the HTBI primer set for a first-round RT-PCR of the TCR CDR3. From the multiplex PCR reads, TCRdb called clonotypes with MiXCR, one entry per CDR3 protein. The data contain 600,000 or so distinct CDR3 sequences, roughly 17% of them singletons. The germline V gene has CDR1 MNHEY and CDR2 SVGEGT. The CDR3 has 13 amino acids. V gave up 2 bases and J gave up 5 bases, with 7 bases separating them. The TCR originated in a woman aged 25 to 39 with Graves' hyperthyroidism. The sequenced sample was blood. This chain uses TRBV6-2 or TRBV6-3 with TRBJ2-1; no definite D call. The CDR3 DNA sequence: TGTGCCAGCAGTTACGGCTCGAACAATGAGCAGTTCTTC. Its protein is CASSYGSNNEQFF.